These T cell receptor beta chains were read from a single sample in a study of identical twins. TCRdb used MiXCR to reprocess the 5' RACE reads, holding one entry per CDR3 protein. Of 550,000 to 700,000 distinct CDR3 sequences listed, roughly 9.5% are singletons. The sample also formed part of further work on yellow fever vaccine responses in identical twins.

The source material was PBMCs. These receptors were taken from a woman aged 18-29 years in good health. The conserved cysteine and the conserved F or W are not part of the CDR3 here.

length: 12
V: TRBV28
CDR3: ASSRTVAKNIQY

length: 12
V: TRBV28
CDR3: ASRGPAKNTEAF

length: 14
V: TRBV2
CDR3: ASSERGTGGYNEQF

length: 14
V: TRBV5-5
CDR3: ASSRESTARQETQY

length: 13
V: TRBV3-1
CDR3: ASSQDMAGQETQY

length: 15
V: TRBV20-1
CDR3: SALKRGDRSGANVLT

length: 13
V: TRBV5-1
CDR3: ASSPWGRGDYEQY

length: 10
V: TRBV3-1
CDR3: ASSHSSGEAF

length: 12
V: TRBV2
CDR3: ASLGGAYPYEQY

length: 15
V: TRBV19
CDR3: ASSAWAQSVGNQPQH